Listed here is a single TCR beta chain. This entry comes from a study of technical replicates of blood from a handful of donors. Germline V gives CDR1 SGHTA, CDR2 FQGTGA. The CDR3 is 14 amino acids. The V end was cut by 0 bases, the J end by 0 bases, with 4 bases between. Method: immunoSEQ multiplex PCR; TCRdb's copy keeps in-frame clones and lacks some. The data hold roughly 60,000 clones, with around 88% observed a single time. The TCR originated in a human donor in good health. Some clones in this sample may be carry-over from other donors' samples. Material for sequencing was PBMCs. The chain couples TRBV7-3 to TRBJ2-3, with D uncertain. The CDR3 loop is CASSLTSSTDTQYF. CDR3 DNA sequence: TGTGCCAGCAGCTTAACTAGCAGCACAGATACGCAGTATTTT.